The 17 T cell receptor beta chains below all came from one sample that was sequenced in a study of vaccination effects on CD4 cells after COVID-19. TCRdb's copy holds only in-frame clones and misses some; the assay was immunoSEQ multiplex PCR. The sample contains tens of thousands of clones, around 67% of which appear only once. These TCRs are of unknown antigen specificity. Cultured cells yielded isolated CD4+ T cells after 10 days. The specimen comprised CD4+ T cells from PBMCs cultured without peptide, sampled before COVID-19 vaccination. The receptors here all came from a human donor who received a COVID-19 vaccine.

V gene TRBV19 combines with J gene TRBJ1-1; no reliable D call. CDR3 length equals 14 residues. The germline V gene encodes CDR1 LNHDA and CDR2 SQIVND (reference sequence). V lost 7 bases and J 1 base, leaving 13 bases between the germline ends. For the CDR3, the DNA is TGTGCCAGTACCCCTCCGGAAGAGAACACTGAAGCTTTCTTT. Protein: CASTPPEENTEAFF.

This rearrangement joins TRBV4-3 to TRBJ1-4; D not resolved. This CDR3 region has 16 residues. Germline V CDR1 and CDR2: LGHNA, YSLEER. Trimming shortened V by 1 base and J by 7 bases, and 16 bases separated the two germline ends. This CDR3 is CASSQGPQGSGEKLFF. The CDR3 DNA reads as TGCGCCAGCAGCCAAGGCCCGCAAGGTTCTGGTGAAAAACTGTTTTTT.

The chain joins TRBV19 to TRBJ1-1; D is uncertain. The ends were cut back, 6 bases at V and 1 base at J, with 12 bases in the middle. This CDR3 comprises 14 residues. The germline CDR1 and CDR2 sequences are LNHDA and SQIVND (reference sequence). CDR3 region: CASRPRPPNTEAFF. CDR3 sequence (DNA): TGTGCCAGTAGACCCCGACCGCCGAACACTGAAGCTTTCTTT.

The rearrangement links TRBV5-6 to TRBJ2-5, with D perhaps being TRBD1 or TRBD2 (5 bases each). Germline lookup yields CDR1 SGHDT and CDR2 YYEEEE. The V end lost 7 bases, the J end lost 4 bases, and 11 bases lay between the germline ends. The CDR3 consists of 12 residues. The CDR3 region has the DNA TGTGCCAGCTCCGAGGGGATAGAGACCCAGTACTTC. Amino acid sequence: CASSEGIETQYF.

This clone was observed a handful of times. The gene calls are TRBV7-9 and TRBJ1-1; D unclear. This CDR3 has 12 residues. The V and J ends lost 2 bases and 7 bases respectively, with 8 bases between them. Germline CDR1 and CDR2: SEHNR and FQNEAQ (reference sequence). CDR3 nucleotide sequence: TGTGCCAGCAGCTTAAGGCAAAATGAAGCTTTCTTT. Protein: CASSLRQNEAFF.

This clone was detected a few times. CDR3 sequence reads: CASSVLGGGNQPQHF. CDR3 nucleotide sequence: TGTGCCAGCAGTGTCCTGGGGGGAGGCAATCAGCCCCAGCATTTT. This chain joins TRBV2 and TRBJ1-5; weak D call: TRBD1 (5 bases). V was cut by 4 bases and J by 2 bases, with 12 bases left in between. The CDR3 length is 15 residues. CDR1 and CDR2 from the germline V gene are SNHLY and FYNNEI.

This sequence joins TRBV6-5 and TRBJ2-4; perhaps D is TRBD1 or TRBD2 (5 bases each). Germline CDR1 MNHEY, CDR2 SVGAGI. V lost 8 bases to trimming and J lost 3 bases, with 11 bases between them. The CDR3 totals 13 residues. The CDR3 region has the DNA TGTGCCAGCCGAAGAGGGGACAAAAACATTCAGTACTTC. It is translated as CASRRGDKNIQYF.

DNA of the CDR3: TGTGCCAGCAGTAATGGGAGGCTAGGCGAGCAGTACTTC. Protein: CASSNGRLGEQYF. The V gene is TRBV7-2, the J gene TRBJ2-7; D might be TRBD2 (6 bases). The CDR3 spans 13 residues. Trimming took off 6 bases at V and 6 bases at J, with 15 bases between the two ends. Germline assignment: CDR1 SGHTA and CDR2 FQGNSA.

This chain joins TRBV28 and TRBJ1-1; D call uncertain. The CDR3 is 14 residues long. Per the germline V gene, CDR1 is MDHEN and CDR2 is SYDVKM. V dropped 5 bases and J dropped 0 bases, with 10 bases sitting between them. The CDR3 DNA reads TGTGCCAGCAGTAGGCTTCCGGTGAACACTGAAGCTTTCTTT. Residues: CASSRLPVNTEAFF.

The chain links TRBV5-6 to TRBJ2-3, with a possible D match to TRBD2 (7 bases). The germline gives CDR1 SGHDT, CDR2 YYEEEE. Trimming stripped 4 bases from V and 2 bases from J, with 17 bases between. This CDR3 region has 16 residues. CDR3 sequence (DNA): TGTGCCAGCAGCGACTGGCGCGGGGGCCCCACAGATACGCAGTATTTT. Amino acid sequence: CASSDWRGGPTDTQYF.

The chain combines TRBV19 with TRBJ1-1; weak D call: TRBD1 (6 bases). Between the trimmed V and J ends, which lost 0 bases and 4 bases, there was a span of 12 bases. The CDR3 is 15 amino acids. Germline V CDR1 and CDR2: LNHDA, SQIVND (reference sequence). The CDR3 coding sequence is TGTGCCAGTAGTATAGAGATGGGGGGCCCCACTGAAGCTTTCTTT. As protein: CASSIEMGGPTEAFF.

This sequence joins TRBV30 and TRBJ1-2; D call uncertain. The V gene lost 0 bases and the J gene lost 3 bases, with 8 bases spanning the gap. Germline CDR1 and CDR2: GTSNPN and SVGIG (reference sequence). The CDR3 extends over 13 amino acids. The CDR3 spells CAWSVGSYYGYTF. Here the CDR3 DNA reads TGTGCCTGGAGTGTGGGGTCGTACTATGGCTACACCTTC.

A single count supports this clone. The chain employs TRBV28 and TRBJ1-5; D is unclear. This CDR3 is 11 amino acids long. Trimming removed 4 bases at V and 5 bases at J, with 3 bases between. CDR1 MDHEN and CDR2 SYDVKM come from the germline V gene. CDR3 DNA sequence: TGTGCCAGCAGTTCATATCAGCCCCAGCATTTT. As protein: CASSSYQPQHF.

The chain joins TRBV21-1 to TRBJ1-1; no DNA check was done on the table's D call, TRBD1. TRBV21-1 is classified as a pseudogene. The CDR3 has 15 amino acids. The CDR3 loop reads CASSKGQGMDTEAFF. CDR3 nucleotide sequence: TGTGCCAGCAGCAAAGGACAGGGTATGGACACTGAAGCTTTCTTT.

This clone was seen more than once but under ten times. The V and J genes are TRBV14 and TRBJ2-7; D is undetermined. There are 16 residues in the CDR3. Trimming removed 3 bases at V and 2 bases at J, with 17 bases between. CDR1 is SGHDN and CDR2 is FVKESK in the germline V gene. CDR3 sequence reads: CASSQGLLVRTYEQYF. The CDR3 bases are TGTGCCAGCAGCCAGGGATTGTTAGTCAGAACCTACGAGCAGTACTTC.

This chain connects TRBV5-1 to TRBJ2-5; TRBD2 agrees at 8 bases. Losses at the gene ends were 3 bases for V and 2 bases for J; bases not matched to a gene: 9. This CDR3 comprises 16 residues. Germline CDR1 reads SGHRS; CDR2 reads YFSETQ. In DNA form, the CDR3 reads TGCGCCAGCAGCTCGACGGGGGGGAATCTACAAGAGACCCAGTACTTC. Translation gives CASSSTGGNLQETQYF.

Here the CDR3 DNA reads TGTGCCAGTAGTATGTTTCGGCTAGCAACTAATGAAAAACTGTTTTTT. It yields the protein CASSMFRLATNEKLFF. V gene TRBV19 combines with J gene TRBJ1-4, with no clear D. Germline loops: CDR1 LNHDA, CDR2 SQIVND (reference sequence). This CDR3 is built from 16 residues. With 3 bases removed from V and 0 bases from J, the gap between germline ends came to 11 bases.